This TCR beta chain was recovered during a study of regulatory T cells in long-lasting Graves disease. Findings and caveats of the study: It was in persistent disease that TRBV28, TRBJ1-2 and TRBJ2-5 were favored. The study found lower TCR diversity in persistent Graves' patients than in newly diagnosed ones. In persistent patients, shared public clonotypes (over 2,500) outnumbered those in new patients (approximately 880).

Arm-PCR with iRepertoire HTBI primers amplified the CDR3 regions for these TCR beta libraries. TCRdb re-analysed the multiplex PCR reads in MiXCR, keeping a single row per CDR3 protein. This sample has 500,000 to 800,000 distinct CDR3 sequences; around 30% occur once, and the top ten carry about 40%. As to time point: persistent/refractory GD, antithyroid drugs over 5 years with positive TRAb. With RNA extracted from PBMCs as input, the TCR library was made. V dropped 5 bases and J dropped 3 bases, with 14 bases sitting between them. The CDR3 contains 14 residues. Germline V gene lookup returns CDR1 MNHEY and CDR2 SMNVEV (reference sequence). At least ten counts were recorded for this clonotype. Its target is unknown.

V is TRBV27 and J is TRBJ2-7; D may be TRBD1 or TRBD2 (5 bases each). Specimen: peripheral blood mononuclear cells (PBMCs), collected when the disease was refractory, from a patient treated with antithyroid drugs. The clonotype originates from a female donor with Graves disease. In DNA form, the CDR3 reads TGTGCCAGCAGTACCCGGGACCGGTGCTACGAGCAGTACTTC. Amino acids: CASSTRDRCYEQYF.